The 20 T cell receptor beta chains below come from one sample, sequenced in a study of regulatory T cells in long-lasting Graves disease. Time point meaning: newly diagnosed GD, antithyroid drugs for less than 3 months. The TCR library was prepared using RNA isolated from PBMCs. Building of the TCR beta libraries involved iRepertoire HTBI primers and Arm-PCR of CDR3 regions. In TCRdb, the multiplex PCR reads were re-called with MiXCR into one record per CDR3 protein. The sample contains 300,000 to 400,000 distinct CDR3 sequences, around 17% of which appear only once. The data were also submitted as part of a second study, on T cells in Graves' hyperthyroidism and ophthalmopathy.

Sequencing was performed on peripheral blood mononuclear cells (PBMCs), taken at new diagnosis, from a patient treated with antithyroid drugs. The receptors here all came from a middle-aged man with Graves disease.

This clonotype has only a few counts. The chain has TRBV9 and TRBJ2-1; unclear D gene. There are 14 residues in the CDR3. The germline V and J ends were trimmed by 2 bases and 0 bases, with 6 bases remaining between them. Germline-derived CDR1 and CDR2 are SGDLS and YYNGEE. The CDR3, as DNA: TGTGCCAGCAGCGTGGATTTCTCCTACAATGAGCAGTTCTTC. This encodes CASSVDFSYNEQFF.

This clonotype was counted many times. The genes are TRBV20-1 and TRBJ1-1; 9 nucleotides line up with TRBD1. The trim removed 0 bases at V and 1 base at J, leaving 6 bases unmatched. The CDR3 sequence is 16 residues long. CDR1 and CDR2 (germline): DFQATT, SNEGSKA (reference sequence). Here the CDR3 reads CSARDEQGARNTEAFF. For the CDR3, the DNA is TGCAGTGCTAGAGATGAACAGGGGGCGCGGAACACTGAAGCTTTCTTT.

This clonotype was detected many times. This chain uses TRBV12-3 or TRBV12-4 with TRBJ2-3, with TRBD2 as a possible D gene (6 bases). The CDR3 contains 16 residues. Trimming cost V 1 base and J 2 bases, with 13 bases left between them. In DNA, the CDR3 is TGTGCCAGCAGTTTAGAGTCGCGGGGATTCACAGATACGCAGTATTTT. This codes for CASSLESRGFTDTQYF.

The sample holds many counts of this clonotype. The chain couples TRBV27 to TRBJ2-3; D perhaps matches TRBD1 (6 bases). CDR1 is MNHEY and CDR2 is SMNVEV in the germline V gene (reference sequence). The CDR3 length is 13 residues. V was pared by 8 bases and J by 8 bases, with 17 bases between. The CDR3 DNA sequence: TGTGCCAGCGCAAGTCTAGGGGGTGTTACGCAGTATTTT. Translated: CASASLGGVTQYF.

This clonotype has a count of ten or more. The chain links TRBV28 to TRBJ2-7; 7 bases are a match to TRBD2. J was trimmed by 3 bases and V by 4 bases; bases with no gene match: 6. CDR1 MDHEN and CDR2 SYDVKM come from the germline V gene. This CDR3 is 14 amino acids long. The DNA for the CDR3 is TGTGCCAGCAGTTCCGTTCTAGCGGTCTACGAGCAGTACTTC. It yields the protein CASSSVLAVYEQYF.

This clonotype has just a few counts. One base away lies a much larger clone, so this may be a sequencing read error. The V call is TRBV7-9, the J call TRBJ2-5; D is unresolved. Germline values: CDR1 SEHNR, CDR2 FQNEAQ (reference sequence). With 5 bases removed from V and 2 bases from J, the gap between germline ends came to 12 bases. This CDR3 has 14 amino acids. DNA of the CDR3: TGTGCCAGCAGCCGAAGAACATCACAAGAGACCCAGTACTTC. Translation: CASSRRTSQETQYF.

Notes on this clonotype: A much larger clone differs by one base, so this may be a read error. The chain recombines TRBV10-3 with TRBJ2-1; 13 bases are shared with TRBD2. Germline loops: CDR1 ENHRY, CDR2 SYGVKD. The CDR3 covers 16 residues. The CDR3 sequence: CAISESGLAGYNERFF. DNA for the CDR3: TGTGCCATCAGTGAGTCGGGACTAGCGGGATACAATGAGCGGTTCTTC.

This clonotype was picked up many times. The chain links TRBV2 to TRBJ2-7, with D possibly TRBD2 on 7 matching bases. The CDR3 has 16 residues. Trimming stripped 0 bases from V and 2 bases from J, with 14 bases between. The germline V gene encodes CDR1 SNHLY and CDR2 FYNNEI. The CDR3 bases are TGTGCCAGCAGTGAAGCGGGGGGGCGAGGGACCTACGAGCAGTACTTC. This codes for CASSEAGGRGTYEQYF.

This clonotype was seen a few times. The chain combines TRBV24-1 with TRBJ2-2; 9 nucleotides match TRBD1. Germline assignment: CDR1 KGHDR and CDR2 SFDVKD. V was clipped by 10 bases and J by 6 bases; unmatched bases: 5. CDR3 length: 13 amino acids. The DNA of the CDR3 is TGTGCCACAGGGACAGGGTCGGCCGGGGAGCTGTTTTTT. Its protein product is CATGTGSAGELFF.

The sample holds many counts of this clonotype. The rearrangement uses TRBV25-1 and TRBJ2-3, with 9 bases aligning to TRBD1. V lost 8 bases to trimming and J lost 8 bases; unmatched junction nucleotides: 17. The CDR3 sequence is 16 residues long. Per the germline V gene, CDR1 is MGHDK and CDR2 is SYGVNS. CDR3 sequence: CASGPPHGTGYGTQYF. Here the CDR3 DNA reads TGTGCCAGCGGACCGCCCCACGGGACAGGGTATGGTACGCAGTATTTT. Filled out from reference TRBV25-1 and TRBJ2-3, the complete variable domain reads EADIYQTPRYLVIGTGKKITLECSQTMGHDKMYWYQQDPGMELHLIHYSYGVNSTEKGDLSSESTVSRIRTEHFPLTLESARPSHTSQYLCASGPPHGTGYGTQYFGPGTRLTVL.

This clonotype has just a few counts. The rearrangement uses TRBV7-9 and TRBJ1-4; D is unclear. CDR1 is SEHNR and CDR2 is FQNEAQ in the germline V gene (reference sequence). The length of the CDR3 is 12 residues. The V end was cut by 1 base, the J end by 8 bases, with 5 bases between. The CDR3 nucleotides are TGTGCCAGCAGCTTAGACCCGGAAAAACTGTTTTTT. The encoded protein is CASSLDPEKLFF.

In this sample, this clonotype turned up a few times. The rearrangement uses TRBV3-1 and TRBJ2-5; possible D gene TRBD2, 6 bases. CDR1 is LGHDT and CDR2 is YNNKEL in the germline V gene (reference sequence). This CDR3 is built from 15 residues. Deletions cut 4 bases from V and 7 bases from J, with 19 bases between. CDR3 protein: CASSRGTGEPRTQYF. The CDR3 region has the DNA TGTGCCAGCAGCCGCGGGACCGGGGAGCCCCGGACCCAGTACTTC.

This clonotype was recorded at least ten times. V is TRBV20-1 and J is TRBJ2-2; 9 bases are a match to TRBD2. The germline CDR1 and CDR2 sequences are DFQATT and SNEGSKA (reference sequence). CDR3 size: 18 residues. V dropped 5 bases and J dropped 5; count of bases not matched to a gene: 18. CDR3 bases: TGCAGTGCTGGAAGTGGAGTAGCGGGGGCCCCGGGTACCGGGGAGCTGTTTTTT. Translating gives CSAGSGVAGAPGTGELFF.

This clonotype was recorded at least ten times. The CDR3 sequence: CASSGPSTDTQYF. The CDR3 nucleotides read TGTGCCAGCAGCGGTCCTAGCACAGATACGCAGTATTTT. V gene TRBV28 combines with J gene TRBJ2-3; D gene uncertain. The germline V and J ends were trimmed by 6 bases and 0 bases, with 7 bases remaining between them. The CDR3 has 13 residues. The germline gives CDR1 MDHEN, CDR2 SYDVKM.

This chain joins TRBV7-8 and TRBJ2-3; 8 bases map to TRBD2. The V gene's germline CDR1 is SGHVS and CDR2 FQNEAQ. Trimming took 5 bases from V and 2 from J; bases not matched to a gene: 9. The CDR3 length is 16 residues. In DNA form, the CDR3 reads TGTGCCAGCAGCACCTGGCGGGGGGCCCCCACAGATACGCAGTATTTT. Its translation is CASSTWRGAPTDTQYF.

The table lists this clonotype with many counts. CDR3 sequence: CASSERRVASYEQYF. The CDR3 DNA reads TGTGCCAGCAGTGAACGGAGGGTCGCTTCCTACGAGCAGTACTTC. The chain recombines TRBV6-2 or TRBV6-3 with TRBJ2-7; D is possibly TRBD2 (6 bases). Trimming left V 5 bases short and J 1 base short, with 15 bases between. This CDR3 region has 15 residues. Germline values: CDR1 MNHEY, CDR2 SVGEGT.

A word on this clonotype: This could be a read error, since a much larger clone is one nucleotide away. The CDR3 coding sequence is TGCAGTGCTAGTGTGCTACAGGGCTACGAGCAGTTCTTC. Translation gives CSASVLQGYEQFF. V is TRBV20-1 and J is TRBJ2-3, with D possibly matching TRBD1 (6 bases). Near its end, the DNA agrees better with TRBJ2-1, so the J call may be wrong. Looked up from germline, CDR1 is DFQATT and CDR2 is SNEGSKA (reference sequence). The CDR3 is made up of 13 amino acids.

This clonotype was seen repeatedly, ten times or more. The rearrangement joins TRBV7-2 to TRBJ2-5; D ambiguous. Per germline, CDR1 SGHTA and CDR2 FQGNSA. The CDR3 totals 12 residues. Between the trimmed V and J ends, which lost 4 bases and 5 bases, there was a span of 8 bases. The DNA of the CDR3 is TGTGCCAGCAGCTCCTCTCGGGAGACCCAGTACTTC. Translated: CASSSSRETQYF.

This clonotype was observed many times. The gene calls are TRBV5-1 and TRBJ2-3, with D tentatively TRBD2 (5 bases). The germline V gene encodes CDR1 SGHRS and CDR2 YFSETQ. Between the trimmed V and J ends, which lost 1 base and 0 bases, there was a span of 9 bases. The CDR3 totals 15 residues. The CDR3 sequence: CASSLLPGSTDTQYF. The CDR3 DNA follows: TGCGCCAGCAGCTTGTTACCGGGGAGCACAGATACGCAGTATTTT.

The table lists this clonotype with many counts. The chain uses TRBV28 and TRBJ2-5; perhaps TRBD1 as D (7 bases). Trimming removed 11 bases from V and 2 bases from J, with 18 bases in between. The CDR3 runs 14 residues. CDR1 is MDHEN and CDR2 is SYDVKM in the germline V gene. This CDR3 reads CASYGGTAQETQYF. The CDR3 nucleotides are TGTGCCTCATACGGCGGGACAGCACAAGAGACCCAGTACTTC.